Listed below are T cell receptor beta chains from one sample, sequenced in a study of control samples from healthy donors and cancer patients. Using immunoSEQ multiplex PCR, the repertoire was profiled, and TCRdb retains in-frame clones only, with some absent. The sample has tens of thousands of clones, more than 75% seen once; the top ten hold roughly a fifth. The material sequenced was blood. Receptors originate from a man between 50 and 59 years old in good health. Both conserved end residues are part of each CDR3. A D gene is named only where the DNA matches it firmly. Rows give clone size only sometimes, using once, few, many, or a class for an expanded clone.

J: TRBJ1-5
size: -
D: -
V: TRBV7-8
CDR3: CASSWGPLSGQHNQPQHF
DNA: TGTGCCAGCAGCTGGGGCCCACTCTCAGGACAGCACAATCAGCCCCAGCATTTT

J: TRBJ2-1
size: -
D: -
V: TRBV19
CDR3: CASKDRPGDIPNEQFF
DNA: TGTGCCAGTAAAGACCGTCCAGGGGACATACCAAATGAGCAGTTCTTC

J: TRBJ1-1
size: -
D: -
V: TRBV3-1/TRBV3-2
CDR3: CASSQDPTSDEAFF
DNA: TGTGCCAGCAGCCAAGATCCCACCTCAGATGAAGCTTTCTTT

J: TRBJ1-1
size: once
D: -
V: TRBV5-5
CDR3: CASSLGAGFITEAFF
DNA: TGTGCCAGCAGCTTGGGGGCGGGGTTCATCACTGAAGCTTTCTTT

J: TRBJ2-3
size: -
D: -
V: TRBV6-2/TRBV6-3
CDR3: CASSYSSDTQYF
DNA: TGTGCCAGCAGTTACTCGTCAGATACGCAGTATTTT

J: TRBJ2-3
size: -
D: TRBD2
V: TRBV5-4
CDR3: CASSIGLAGGDTQYF
DNA: TGTGCCAGCAGCATCGGACTAGCGGGAGGAGATACGCAGTATTTT

J: TRBJ2-7
size: -
D: -
V: TRBV7-2
CDR3: CASSLAGGSNSYEQYF
DNA: TGTGCCAGCAGCCTAGCCGGGGGCTCTAACTCCTACGAGCAGTACTTC

J: TRBJ1-6
size: -
D: -
V: TRBV7-2
CDR3: CASSALGGTESPLHF
DNA: TGTGCCAGCAGCGCACTGGGGGGTACGGAATCACCCCTCCACTTT

J: TRBJ1-1
size: -
D: -
V: TRBV12-3/TRBV12-4
CDR3: CASHYQVNTEAFF
DNA: TGTGCCAGCCATTACCAGGTTAACACTGAAGCTTTCTTT

J: TRBJ2-1
size: -
D: -
V: TRBV9
CDR3: CASSVGDGLYNEQFF
DNA: TGTGCCAGCAGCGTAGGAGACGGCTTATACAATGAGCAGTTCTTC

J: TRBJ2-5
size: -
D: -
V: TRBV2
CDR3: CASSEGDQETQYF
DNA: TGTGCCAGCAGTGAAGGGGATCAAGAGACCCAGTACTTC

J: TRBJ1-5
size: -
D: TRBD1
V: TRBV30
CDR3: CAWAGDRGGNSNQPQHF
DNA: TGTGCCTGGGCAGGGGACAGGGGTGGGAATAGCAATCAGCCCCAGCATTTT

J: TRBJ2-6
size: -
D: -
V: TRBV5-6
CDR3: CASSLGVSGANVLTF
DNA: TGTGCCAGCAGCCTAGGGGTGTCTGGGGCCAACGTCCTGACTTTC

J: TRBJ1-5
size: few
D: -
V: TRBV7-2
CDR3: CASSLVGRAGNQPQHF
DNA: TGTGCCAGCAGCTTAGTGGGTAGGGCTGGCAATCAGCCCCAGCATTTT

J: TRBJ1-5
size: -
D: -
V: TRBV19
CDR3: CASSIVGNSNQPQHF
DNA: TGTGCCAGTAGTATCGTGGGGAATAGCAATCAGCCCCAGCATTTT

J: TRBJ2-7
size: -
D: -
V: TRBV7-8
CDR3: CASSLNSYEQYF
DNA: TGTGCCAGCAGCCTAAACTCCTACGAGCAGTACTTC

J: TRBJ2-1
size: -
D: -
V: TRBV27
CDR3: CASSLEGIPYNEQFF
DNA: TGTGCCAGCAGTTTAGAGGGGATACCCTACAATGAGCAGTTCTTC

J: TRBJ1-2
size: -
D: -
V: TRBV5-4
CDR3: CASSAVQGQWYTF
DNA: TGTGCCAGCAGCGCAGTCCAGGGGCAGTGGTACACCTTC

J: TRBJ1-1
size: -
D: -
V: TRBV29-1
CDR3: CSVGSGTLMNTEAFF
DNA: TGCAGCGTTGGGTCCGGGACACTCATGAACACTGAAGCTTTCTTT

J: TRBJ1-5
size: -
D: -
V: TRBV7-2
CDR3: CASRLGGGHQPQHF
DNA: TGTGCCAGCAGGCTCGGCGGGGGTCATCAGCCCCAGCATTTT

J: TRBJ2-3
size: -
D: -
V: TRBV14
CDR3: CASSQHVADTQYF
DNA: TGTGCCAGCAGCCAGCATGTCGCAGATACGCAGTATTTT

J: TRBJ1-5
size: few
D: -
V: TRBV15
CDR3: CATSRDKGINQPQHF
DNA: TGTGCCACCAGCAGAGATAAAGGGATCAATCAGCCCCAGCATTTT

J: TRBJ2-5
size: -
D: TRBD1
V: TRBV5-8
CDR3: CASTLDREQETQYF
DNA: TGTGCCAGCACGCTTGACAGGGAACAAGAGACCCAGTACTTC

J: TRBJ2-2
size: -
D: TRBD2
V: TRBV7-7
CDR3: CASSSWGGRTGGELFF
DNA: TGTGCCAGCAGCTCCTGGGGAGGGAGAACCGGCGGGGAGCTGTTTTTT

J: TRBJ2-3
size: -
D: TRBD1
V: TRBV30
CDR3: CAWMDRVDTQYF
DNA: TGTGCCTGGATGGACAGGGTCGATACGCAGTATTTT

J: TRBJ2-7
size: -
D: -
V: TRBV21-1
CDR3: CASILLRDRGSYEQYF
DNA: TGTGCCAGCATACTACTCCGGGACAGGGGGTCCTACGAGCAGTACTTC

J: TRBJ2-1
size: -
D: -
V: TRBV2
CDR3: CASRGDQAYEQFF
DNA: TGTGCCAGCAGGGGTGACCAAGCCTATGAGCAGTTCTTC

J: TRBJ2-7
size: -
D: -
V: TRBV30
CDR3: CAWNPLGQGSYEQYF
DNA: TGTGCCTGGAATCCCCTAGGTCAGGGCTCCTACGAGCAGTACTTC

J: TRBJ2-7
size: once
D: -
V: TRBV28
CDR3: CASSGSARKISYEQYF
DNA: TGTGCCAGCAGCGGGAGCGCGAGGAAGATCTCCTACGAGCAGTACTTC

J: TRBJ1-6
size: -
D: TRBD1
V: TRBV24-1
CDR3: CATSDFPGQGRPPLHF
DNA: TGTGCCACCAGTGATTTCCCGGGACAGGGAAGGCCACCCCTCCACTTT

J: TRBJ2-4
size: -
D: -
V: TRBV6-5
CDR3: CASRRPLVTKNIQYF
DNA: TGTGCCAGCAGAAGACCTCTTGTAACCAAAAACATTCAGTACTTC

J: TRBJ2-3
size: -
D: -
V: TRBV7-9
CDR3: CASTKFGLITDTQYF
DNA: TGTGCCAGCACCAAATTTGGACTTATCACAGATACGCAGTATTTT

J: TRBJ2-3
size: few
D: -
V: TRBV11-3
CDR3: CASSLDAQSTDTQYF
DNA: TGTGCCAGCAGCTTAGATGCGCAGAGCACAGATACGCAGTATTTT

J: TRBJ1-5
size: -
D: TRBD1
V: TRBV4-2
CDR3: CASSQDKDRASNQPQHF
DNA: TGTGCCAGCAGCCAAGATAAGGACAGGGCGAGCAATCAGCCCCAGCATTTT